A single T cell receptor (beta chain) is shown here with its context. The sample originates from a study of blood T cell repertoires in COVID-19. Study at large: Samples representing acute and convalescent COVID-19 were sourced from the United States, Italy and Spain. Nucleic acid was either cDNA or gDNA, and it came from T cells, B-cell-depleted T cells, or PBMCs.

Sequencing was performed with immunoSEQ multiplex PCR; in TCRdb, only in-frame clones are kept and a portion is missing. The profile covers some 76,000 clones, with 75% to 90% appearing a single time and around 0.6% taken by the ten largest. The germline V gene encodes CDR1 SGHVS and CDR2 FNYEAQ. This CDR3 is 15 amino acids long. Trimming took 5 bases from V and 0 from J; bases not matched to a gene: 3. The TCR comes from a man aged 55 to 70 with acute or convalescent COVID-19. The specimen sequenced was peripheral blood. The chain carries TRBV7-6 and TRBJ2-2; 7 nucleotides agree with TRBD1. The CDR3 region has the DNA TGTGCCAGCAGCAGGGGACAGCCGAACACCGGGGAGCTGTTTTTT. This codes for CASSRGQPNTGELFF.